What follows is one T cell receptor (beta chain) and its context. Germline assignment: CDR1 SGHKS and CDR2 YYEKEE (reference sequence). The length of the CDR3 is 15 residues. Trimming cost V 4 bases and J 3 bases, with 15 bases left between them. The sample comes from a study of blood T cell repertoires in COVID-19. Study-level background: The United States, Italy and Spain provided the acute and convalescent COVID-19 samples. Sources were T cells, B-cell-depleted T cells, or PBMCs; the material itself was cDNA or gDNA.

In the authors' methods: Nucleated cell number was recorded as an estimate derived from reference gene primer amplification. Produced via immunoSEQ multiplex PCR; TCRdb's table is partial and in-frame only. The DNA was the basis for D and trimming; V, J and clone size are from that table. The repertoire includes 200,000 to 250,000 clones, about nine tenths of them detected once, and around 2.8% sits in the top ten. V usage is TRBV5-5 and J usage is TRBJ2-3; a possible D gene is TRBD1 (7 bases). The sample consisted of peripheral blood. The TCR comes from a woman aged 55-70 years with acute or convalescent COVID-19. This CDR3 is CASSAPGGQTDTQYF. The CDR3 DNA reads as TGTGCCAGCAGCGCCCCCGGGGGACAGACAGATACGCAGTATTTT.